This T cell receptor (beta chain) derives from a study of T cell changes during pregnancy in multiple sclerosis. Trimming removed 4 bases from V and 4 bases from J, with 4 bases in between. Looked up from germline, CDR1 is DFQATT and CDR2 is SNEGSKA (reference sequence). The CDR3 length is 11 residues. Repertoires were generated with immunoSEQ multiplex PCR, while TCRdb's copy carries only in-frame clones and drops some. The repertoire consists of about 59,000 clones, with about 90% occurring once and the leading ten covering approximately 1%. The TCR sequence derives from a female donor in good health, enrolled as a control in a pregnancy study. Material: peripheral blood, obtained in the first trimester of pregnancy. The rearrangement uses TRBV20-1 and TRBJ1-4; D is undetermined. For the CDR3, the DNA is TGCAGTGCTATCCATAATGAAAAACTGTTTTTT. It is translated as CSAIHNEKLFF.